Listed below are T cell receptor beta chains from one sample, sequenced in a study of cytomegalovirus exposure and HLA in healthy donors. Profiled with immunoSEQ multiplex PCR; TCRdb holds only in-frame clones, not every one. The data contain approximately 240,000 clones, about three quarters of them seen just once; the ten biggest clones take up around 2.8%. The specimen was PBMCs. The origin of the receptors is a woman aged 55 to 70 in good health and CMV-seropositive. Each CDR3 is given with its conserved first and last residue. A D gene is named only where the DNA matches it firmly. Some rows have no size entry. The others give once, few or many, or a class for an expanded clone.

V gene	clone size	J gene	D gene	CDR3 protein	CDR3 DNA
TRBV7-9	-	TRBJ1-1	-	CASSSQTDSEAFF	TGTGCCAGCAGCTCCCAGACAGATAGTGAAGCTTTCTTT
TRBV11-3	-	TRBJ1-1	TRBD1	CASSSDRDSEAFF	TGTGCCAGCAGTTCGGACAGGGACTCTGAAGCTTTCTTT
TRBV7-3	once	TRBJ1-1	TRBD1	CASSAQTGGGTEAFF	TGTGCCAGCAGCGCCCAAACAGGGGGCGGGACTGAAGCTTTCTTT
TRBV5-1	-	TRBJ2-3	TRBD2	CASSSGLAVSTDTQYF	TGCGCCAGCAGCTCGGGACTAGCGGTTAGCACAGATACGCAGTATTTT
TRBV12-5	-	TRBJ2-1	TRBD2	CASGLRLAASSYNEQFF	TGTGCTAGTGGTTTAAGACTAGCCGCGAGCTCCTACAATGAGCAGTTCTTC
TRBV7-2	-	TRBJ1-2	-	CASSLDEGLEGGYTF	TGTGCCAGCAGCTTAGACGAGGGGCTGGAGGGTGGCTACACCTTC
TRBV9	-	TRBJ1-2	TRBD1	CASSATGVDGYTF	TGTGCCAGCAGCGCGACAGGGGTTGATGGCTACACCTTC
TRBV7-3	-	TRBJ2-2	TRBD1	CASRRDRNTGELFF	TGTGCCAGCAGAAGGGACAGGAACACCGGGGAGCTGTTTTTT
TRBV18	-	TRBJ1-1	-	CASSQGGNTEAFF	TGTGCCAGCTCCCAGGGAGGGAACACTGAAGCTTTCTTT
TRBV7-2	-	TRBJ1-1	-	CASSLRWATEAFF	TGTGCCAGCAGCTTAAGGTGGGCCACTGAAGCTTTCTTT
TRBV6-6	-	TRBJ2-7	TRBD1	CASSPGQGALGQYF	TGTGCCAGCAGTCCCGGGCAGGGGGCGCTAGGGCAGTACTTC
TRBV5-1	-	TRBJ2-1	TRBD2	CASTSDSYNEQFF	TGCGCCAGTACTAGCGATTCCTACAATGAGCAGTTCTTC
TRBV5-4	-	TRBJ2-1	TRBD2	CASSQGLAGGEEQFF	TGTGCCAGCAGCCAGGGACTAGCGGGAGGGGAGGAGCAGTTCTTC
TRBV6-1	-	TRBJ1-5	TRBD1	CASRTGQGANQPQHF	TGTGCCAGCAGGACGGGACAGGGGGCTAATCAGCCCCAGCATTTT
TRBV4-2	-	TRBJ1-3	-	CASSQDRLGLGENTIYF	TGTGCCAGCAGCCAAGATCGGCTGGGACTGGGGGAAAACACCATATATTTT
TRBV6-1	-	TRBJ2-7	TRBD1	CASSVEDRVNEQYF	TGTGCCAGCAGTGTAGAGGACAGGGTAAACGAGCAGTACTTC
TRBV5-6	-	TRBJ1-5	TRBD1	CASSLYNGQGLNQPQHF	TGTGCCAGCAGCTTGTACAACGGACAGGGCCTAAATCAGCCCCAGCATTTT
TRBV27	-	TRBJ1-1	TRBD1	CASSLNRGRHVNTEAFF	TGTGCCAGCAGTTTAAACAGGGGGCGGCATGTGAACACTGAAGCTTTCTTT
TRBV28	-	TRBJ1-5	TRBD1	CASSWGTGEYQPQHF	TGTGCCAGCAGTTGGGGGACAGGGGAGTATCAGCCCCAGCATTTT
TRBV7-9	-	TRBJ1-3	TRBD1	CASSYTGAGNTIYF	TGTGCCAGCAGCTACACAGGGGCTGGAAACACCATATATTTT
TRBV5-1	-	TRBJ1-4	TRBD1	CASPDRGSEKLFF	TGCGCCAGCCCTGACAGGGGAAGTGAAAAACTGTTTTTT
TRBV6-5	-	TRBJ1-5	TRBD1	CASSQGAAQPQHF	TGTGCCAGCAGCCAGGGGGCTGCTCAGCCCCAGCATTTT
TRBV19	-	TRBJ2-1	TRBD2	CASTSGGAGNEQFF	TGTGCCAGTACAAGCGGGGGGGCCGGCAATGAGCAGTTCTTC
TRBV7-2	few	TRBJ2-7	TRBD2	CASSLGRGGLAAYEQYF	TGTGCCAGCAGCTTAGGTCGAGGGGGACTAGCAGCCTACGAGCAGTACTTC
TRBV11-2	few	TRBJ1-2	TRBD1	CASSPRQGGYGYTF	TGTGCCAGCAGCCCCCGACAGGGCGGCTATGGCTACACCTTC
TRBV11-2	-	TRBJ1-1	-	CASSLGVGDTSTEAFF	TGTGCCAGCAGCTTAGGTGTGGGGGACACAAGCACTGAAGCTTTCTTT
TRBV2	-	TRBJ2-1	-	CASTTYNEQFF	TGTGCCAGCACCACCTACAATGAGCAGTTCTTC
TRBV29-1	-	TRBJ1-1	-	CSVDGGRGDTEAFF	TGCAGCGTTGACGGGGGTCGGGGGGACACTGAAGCTTTCTTT
TRBV15	-	TRBJ2-2	TRBD1	CATSRPPGQGANTGELFF	TGTGCCACCAGCAGACCTCCGGGACAGGGGGCCAACACCGGGGAGCTGTTTTTT
TRBV11-2	-	TRBJ2-4	TRBD1	CASSSIQGSTGNSQYF	TGTGCCAGCAGCTCAATACAGGGGTCAACTGGGAACAGTCAGTACTTC
TRBV7-2	-	TRBJ2-5	-	CASSRQATQETQYF	TGTGCCAGCAGCCGACAGGCTACCCAAGAGACCCAGTACTTC
TRBV14	-	TRBJ2-3	TRBD2	CASSLPLAGGKDTQYF	TGTGCCAGCAGCCTACCTCTAGCGGGAGGGAAAGATACGCAGTATTTT
TRBV5-1	-	TRBJ2-5	-	CASSAHVGDSSYQETQYF	TGCGCCAGCAGCGCTCATGTTGGGGACTCTTCGTACCAAGAGACCCAGTACTTC
TRBV28	-	TRBJ2-5	-	CASSSMGHAKQETQYF	TGTGCCAGCAGTTCCATGGGGCACGCTAAGCAAGAGACCCAGTACTTC
TRBV28	few	TRBJ1-1	TRBD1	CASSFRDRGRSTEAFF	TGTGCCAGCAGTTTCCGGGACAGGGGGCGGAGCACTGAAGCTTTCTTT
TRBV11-2	-	TRBJ2-7	TRBD1	CASSLLDRGHEQYF	TGTGCCAGCAGCCTACTGGACAGGGGCCACGAGCAGTACTTC
TRBV18	-	TRBJ2-7	-	CASSGGGILGEQYF	TGTGCCAGCTCCGGCGGCGGGATACTAGGGGAGCAGTACTTC
TRBV10-3	-	TRBJ1-5	-	CAISESEEGQPQHF	TGTGCCATCAGTGAGTCGGAGGAGGGCCAGCCCCAGCATTTT
TRBV7-6	few	TRBJ2-1	TRBD1	CASSSRTGSDEQFF	TGTGCCAGCAGCTCCCGGACAGGGTCCGATGAGCAGTTCTTC
TRBV5-4	few	TRBJ1-1	-	CASSTDTNTEAFF	TGTGCCAGCAGTACTGATACGAACACTGAAGCTTTCTTT
TRBV28	-	TRBJ2-2	TRBD2	CASSLAGENTGELFF	TGTGCCAGCAGTCTAGCGGGGGAAAACACCGGGGAGCTGTTTTTT
TRBV2	once	TRBJ1-1	TRBD1	CASSPGQGNTEAFF	TGTGCCAGCAGTCCGGGACAGGGGAACACTGAAGCTTTCTTT
TRBV6-5	-	TRBJ2-7	TRBD2	CASTPIAGGREQYF	TGTGCCAGCACTCCCATAGCGGGGGGGCGCGAGCAGTACTTC
TRBV9	-	TRBJ1-1	TRBD1	CASSGQGGLTEAFF	TGTGCCAGCAGCGGACAGGGGGGGTTGACTGAAGCTTTCTTT
TRBV6-1	-	TRBJ2-7	-	CAGLDRLTYEQYF	TGTGCCGGACTAGACAGGCTGACCTACGAGCAGTACTTC
TRBV6-6	few	TRBJ1-3	-	CASSPDNSGNTIYF	TGTGCCAGCAGCCCGGACAACTCTGGAAACACCATATATTTT
TRBV6-5	few	TRBJ1-1	-	CATTGQGTEAFF	TGTGCCACCACAGGGCAGGGGACTGAAGCTTTCTTT
TRBV5-1	-	TRBJ2-5	TRBD2	CASRATSDGETQYF	TGCGCCAGCAGAGCGACTAGCGATGGGGAGACCCAGTACTTC